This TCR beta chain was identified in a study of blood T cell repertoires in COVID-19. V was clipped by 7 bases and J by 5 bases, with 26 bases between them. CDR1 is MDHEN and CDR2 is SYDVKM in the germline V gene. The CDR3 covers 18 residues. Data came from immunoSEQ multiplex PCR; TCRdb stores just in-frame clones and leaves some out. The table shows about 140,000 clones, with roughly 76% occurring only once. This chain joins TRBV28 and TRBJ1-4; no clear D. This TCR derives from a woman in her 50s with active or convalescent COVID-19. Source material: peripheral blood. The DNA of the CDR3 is TGTGCCAGCATACATCGAGGCGGCCGAAATCCCCCAAATGAAAAACTGTTTTTT. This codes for CASIHRGGRNPPNEKLFF.